The rows below give T cell receptor beta chains drawn from one sample of a study of blood T cell repertoires in COVID-19. Assay used: immunoSEQ multiplex PCR; TCRdb lists only in-frame clones, some missing. The data show approximately 200,000 clones, more than 85% seen once. The sequencing sample was made of peripheral blood. The receptors were gathered from a man in his 70s with active or convalescent COVID-19. Each CDR3 is given with its conserved first and last residue. The D gene is left open where the match is weak. Rows give clone size only sometimes, using once, few, many, or a class for an expanded clone.

v_gene: TRBV3-1/TRBV3-2; d_gene: TRBD2; j_gene: TRBJ2-5; abundance: NA; CDR3aa: CASSRKAGSFETQYF; CDR3nt: TGTGCCAGCAGTCGAAAAGCGGGATCTTTCGAGACCCAGTACTTC
v_gene: TRBV7-9; d_gene: NA; j_gene: TRBJ2-5; abundance: NA; CDR3aa: CAGRAYQETQYF; CDR3nt: TGTGCCGGTCGAGCTTACCAAGAGACCCAGTACTTC
v_gene: TRBV4-3; d_gene: NA; j_gene: TRBJ1-5; abundance: NA; CDR3aa: CASSQEARGSNQPQHF; CDR3nt: TGCGCCAGCAGCCAAGAAGCCAGGGGAAGTAATCAGCCCCAGCATTTT
v_gene: TRBV27; d_gene: NA; j_gene: TRBJ2-5; abundance: NA; CDR3aa: CASSTGNLKETQYF; CDR3nt: TGTGCCAGCAGTACAGGGAATTTAAAAGAGACCCAGTACTTC
v_gene: TRBV7-2; d_gene: NA; j_gene: TRBJ1-1; abundance: few; CDR3aa: CASSLVLNTEAFF; CDR3nt: TGTGCCAGCAGCTTAGTCTTGAACACTGAAGCTTTCTTT
v_gene: TRBV30; d_gene: TRBD1; j_gene: TRBJ2-5; abundance: NA; CDR3aa: CAWRGRDRGRETQYF; CDR3nt: TGTGCCTGGAGGGGGCGAGACAGGGGGAGGGAGACCCAGTACTTC
v_gene: TRBV5-6; d_gene: NA; j_gene: TRBJ1-1; abundance: NA; CDR3aa: CASSLKGVGTEAFF; CDR3nt: TGTGCCAGCAGCTTAAAAGGGGTAGGAACTGAAGCTTTCTTT
v_gene: TRBV21-1; d_gene: NA; j_gene: TRBJ1-5; abundance: NA; CDR3aa: CASTPGFSNQPQHF; CDR3nt: TGTGCCAGCACCCCGGGGTTTAGCAATCAGCCCCAGCATTTT
v_gene: TRBV15; d_gene: NA; j_gene: TRBJ1-1; abundance: NA; CDR3aa: CATSRDFGGGTEAFF; CDR3nt: TGTGCCACCAGCAGAGATTTCGGAGGAGGCACTGAAGCTTTCTTT
v_gene: TRBV7-9; d_gene: NA; j_gene: TRBJ1-5; abundance: NA; CDR3aa: CASSTINQPQHF; CDR3nt: TGTGCCAGCAGCACTATAAATCAGCCCCAGCATTTT
v_gene: TRBV6-2/TRBV6-3; d_gene: NA; j_gene: TRBJ2-1; abundance: NA; CDR3aa: CASSPRALSYNEQFF; CDR3nt: TGTGCCAGCAGTCCACGAGCCCTGTCCTACAATGAGCAGTTCTTC
v_gene: TRBV9; d_gene: TRBD1; j_gene: TRBJ2-7; abundance: NA; CDR3aa: CASSDDRAEQYF; CDR3nt: TGTGCCAGCAGCGATGACAGGGCCGAGCAGTACTTC
v_gene: TRBV5-1; d_gene: NA; j_gene: TRBJ2-3; abundance: NA; CDR3aa: CASSSGSTDTQYF; CDR3nt: TGCGCCAGCAGTTCGGGGAGCACAGATACGCAGTATTTT
v_gene: TRBV30; d_gene: TRBD1; j_gene: TRBJ2-1; abundance: NA; CDR3aa: CAWSRRGPDRAVNEQFF; CDR3nt: TGTGCCTGGAGTCGGCGTGGGCCGGACAGGGCAGTCAATGAGCAGTTCTTC
v_gene: TRBV19; d_gene: NA; j_gene: TRBJ2-5; abundance: NA; CDR3aa: CASSIDLTTQETQYF; CDR3nt: TGTGCCAGTAGTATAGATTTGACAACGCAAGAGACCCAGTACTTC
v_gene: TRBV10-1; d_gene: NA; j_gene: TRBJ2-3; abundance: few; CDR3aa: CASSFDGSGDTQYF; CDR3nt: TGCGCCAGCAGTTTCGACGGGTCGGGAGATACGCAGTATTTT
v_gene: TRBV4-3; d_gene: TRBD2; j_gene: TRBJ2-7; abundance: NA; CDR3aa: CASSARGTSGSNEQYF; CDR3nt: TGCGCCAGCAGCGCCCGTGGGACTAGCGGCTCCAACGAGCAGTACTTC
v_gene: TRBV30; d_gene: NA; j_gene: TRBJ2-3; abundance: NA; CDR3aa: CACTFGDKEKGDTQYF; CDR3nt: TGTGCCTGTACCTTTGGGGACAAGGAAAAGGGAGATACGCAGTATTTT
v_gene: TRBV28; d_gene: NA; j_gene: TRBJ2-2; abundance: once; CDR3aa: CASTSVNTGELFF; CDR3nt: TGTGCCAGCACATCAGTGAACACCGGGGAGCTGTTTTTT
v_gene: TRBV12-5; d_gene: TRBD2; j_gene: TRBJ2-5; abundance: NA; CDR3aa: CASAGTSGETQYF; CDR3nt: TGTGCTAGTGCCGGGACTAGCGGAGAGACCCAGTACTTC
v_gene: TRBV24-1; d_gene: TRBD1; j_gene: TRBJ1-4; abundance: NA; CDR3aa: CATSEGGTGRLEKLFF; CDR3nt: TGTGCCACCAGTGAGGGGGGGACAGGGAGACTGGAAAAACTGTTTTTT
v_gene: TRBV7-2; d_gene: NA; j_gene: TRBJ1-2; abundance: NA; CDR3aa: CASSSDTPQSYGYTF; CDR3nt: TGTGCCAGCAGCTCAGACACCCCACAGAGCTATGGCTACACCTTC
v_gene: TRBV28; d_gene: TRBD1; j_gene: TRBJ1-2; abundance: NA; CDR3aa: CASSQDRPNGYTF; CDR3nt: TGTGCCAGCAGCCAGGACAGGCCGAATGGCTACACCTTC
v_gene: TRBV2; d_gene: TRBD1; j_gene: TRBJ1-2; abundance: NA; CDR3aa: CASSYRGRGGYTF; CDR3nt: TGTGCCAGCAGTTACAGGGGGCGAGGTGGCTACACCTTC
v_gene: TRBV27; d_gene: TRBD1; j_gene: TRBJ1-4; abundance: once; CDR3aa: CASSLYADRGYEKLFF; CDR3nt: TGTGCCAGCAGTTTATACGCGGACAGGGGTTATGAAAAACTGTTTTTT
v_gene: TRBV28; d_gene: TRBD2; j_gene: TRBJ2-5; abundance: NA; CDR3aa: CASRSGTSMETQYF; CDR3nt: TGTGCCAGCAGGTCTGGGACTAGTATGGAGACCCAGTACTTC
v_gene: TRBV7-8; d_gene: TRBD1; j_gene: TRBJ1-4; abundance: NA; CDR3aa: CASSLRGQFNEKLFF; CDR3nt: TGTGCCAGCAGCTTAAGGGGACAGTTTAATGAAAAACTGTTTTTT
v_gene: TRBV7-9; d_gene: NA; j_gene: TRBJ2-2; abundance: once; CDR3aa: CASSLLGTRKRTGELFF; CDR3nt: TGTGCCAGCAGCTTATTAGGCACGAGAAAGAGGACCGGGGAGCTGTTTTTT
v_gene: TRBV11-2; d_gene: TRBD2; j_gene: TRBJ2-1; abundance: NA; CDR3aa: CASSVSGSVQFF; CDR3nt: TGTGCCAGCAGCGTTAGCGGGAGCGTTCAGTTCTTC
v_gene: TRBV5-1; d_gene: NA; j_gene: TRBJ1-6; abundance: NA; CDR3aa: CASSLEVGPEYNSPLHF; CDR3nt: TGCGCCAGCAGCTTGGAGGTGGGGCCCGAGTATAATTCACCCCTCCACTTT
v_gene: TRBV12-3/TRBV12-4; d_gene: NA; j_gene: TRBJ1-1; abundance: NA; CDR3aa: CASTLRESTEAFF; CDR3nt: TGTGCCAGCACCCTAAGGGAGTCCACTGAAGCTTTCTTT
v_gene: TRBV20-1; d_gene: NA; j_gene: TRBJ2-2; abundance: once; CDR3aa: CSARLTGELFF; CDR3nt: TGCAGTGCTCGACTAACCGGGGAGCTGTTTTTT
v_gene: TRBV28; d_gene: NA; j_gene: TRBJ2-3; abundance: NA; CDR3aa: CASSLGGRGSDTQYF; CDR3nt: TGTGCCAGCAGTTTAGGTGGGAGAGGCTCCGATACGCAGTATTTT
v_gene: TRBV5-1; d_gene: NA; j_gene: TRBJ2-3; abundance: NA; CDR3aa: CASSVTRGTDTQYF; CDR3nt: TGCGCCAGCAGTGTTACCAGGGGCACAGATACGCAGTATTTT
v_gene: TRBV10-1; d_gene: NA; j_gene: TRBJ1-3; abundance: NA; CDR3aa: CASSESSGSGNTIYF; CDR3nt: TGCGCCAGCAGTGAGTCGTCGGGCTCTGGAAACACCATATATTTT
v_gene: TRBV19; d_gene: TRBD1; j_gene: TRBJ2-4; abundance: NA; CDR3aa: CASSRETGGLAKNIQYF; CDR3nt: TGTGCCAGTAGTCGGGAGACAGGGGGGCTAGCCAAAAACATTCAGTACTTC
v_gene: TRBV6-5; d_gene: NA; j_gene: TRBJ1-5; abundance: NA; CDR3aa: CASNPRGAAQPQHF; CDR3nt: TGTGCCAGCAACCCCCGGGGGGCGGCTCAGCCCCAGCATTTT
v_gene: TRBV9; d_gene: NA; j_gene: TRBJ2-5; abundance: NA; CDR3aa: CASSPRGRLAGETQYF; CDR3nt: TGTGCCAGCAGCCCCCGGGGGAGGCTAGCTGGGGAGACCCAGTACTTC
v_gene: TRBV4-3; d_gene: TRBD1; j_gene: TRBJ2-7; abundance: NA; CDR3aa: CASSQAGQEYEQYF; CDR3nt: TGCGCCAGCAGCCAAGCGGGACAGGAGTACGAGCAGTACTTC